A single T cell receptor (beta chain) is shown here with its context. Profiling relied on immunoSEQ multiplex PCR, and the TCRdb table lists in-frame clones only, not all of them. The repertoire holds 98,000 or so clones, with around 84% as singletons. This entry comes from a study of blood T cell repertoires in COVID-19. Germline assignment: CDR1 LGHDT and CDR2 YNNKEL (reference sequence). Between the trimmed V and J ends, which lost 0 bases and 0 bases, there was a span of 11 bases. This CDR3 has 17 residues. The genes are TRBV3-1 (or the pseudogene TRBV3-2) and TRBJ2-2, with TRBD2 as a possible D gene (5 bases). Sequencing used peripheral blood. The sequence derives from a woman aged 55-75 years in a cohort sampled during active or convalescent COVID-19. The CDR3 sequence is CASSQDLRAANTGELFF. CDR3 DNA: TGTGCCAGCAGCCAAGATTTACGAGCGGCGAACACCGGGGAGCTGTTTTTT.